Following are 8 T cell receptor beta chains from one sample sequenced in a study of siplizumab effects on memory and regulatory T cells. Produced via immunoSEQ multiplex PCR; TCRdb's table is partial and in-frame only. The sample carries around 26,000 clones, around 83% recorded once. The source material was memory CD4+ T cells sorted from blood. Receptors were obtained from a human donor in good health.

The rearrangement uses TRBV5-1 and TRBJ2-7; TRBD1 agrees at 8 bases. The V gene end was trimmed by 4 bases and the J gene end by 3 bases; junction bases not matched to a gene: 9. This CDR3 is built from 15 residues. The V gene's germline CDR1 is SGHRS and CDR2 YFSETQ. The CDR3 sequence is CASSPGTGVGYEQYF. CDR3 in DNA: TGCGCCAGCAGCCCCGGGACAGGAGTAGGCTACGAGCAGTACTTC. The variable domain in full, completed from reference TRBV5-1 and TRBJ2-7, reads KAGVTQTPRYLIKTRGQQVTLSCSPISGHRSVSWYQQTPGQGLQFLFEYFSETQRNKGNFPGRFSGRQFSNSRSEMNVSTLELGDSALYLCASSPGTGVGYEQYFGPGTRLTVT.

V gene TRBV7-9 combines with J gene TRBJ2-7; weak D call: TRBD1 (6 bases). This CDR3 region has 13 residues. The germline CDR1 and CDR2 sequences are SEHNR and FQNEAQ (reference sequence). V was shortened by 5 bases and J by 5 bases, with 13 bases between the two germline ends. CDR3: CASSQGGVDEQYF. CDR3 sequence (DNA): TGTGCCAGCAGCCAAGGGGGAGTAGACGAGCAGTACTTC.

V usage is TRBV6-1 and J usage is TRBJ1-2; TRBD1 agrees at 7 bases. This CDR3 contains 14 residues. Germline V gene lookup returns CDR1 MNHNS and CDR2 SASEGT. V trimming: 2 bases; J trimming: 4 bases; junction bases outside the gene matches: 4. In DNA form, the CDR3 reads TGTGCCAGCAGTGAACACTACAGGGGCTATGGCTACACCTTC. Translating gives CASSEHYRGYGYTF.

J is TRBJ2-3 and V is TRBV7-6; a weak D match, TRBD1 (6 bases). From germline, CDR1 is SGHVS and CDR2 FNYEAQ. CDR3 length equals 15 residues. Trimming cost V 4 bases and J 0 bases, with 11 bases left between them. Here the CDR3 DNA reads TGTGCCAGCAGCTCACAGGGTCTTAGCACAGATACGCAGTATTTT. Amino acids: CASSSQGLSTDTQYF.

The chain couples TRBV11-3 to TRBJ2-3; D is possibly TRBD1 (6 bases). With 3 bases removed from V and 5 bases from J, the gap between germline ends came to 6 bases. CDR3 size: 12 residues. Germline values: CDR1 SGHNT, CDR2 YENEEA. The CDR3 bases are TGTGCCAGCAGCTTGACAGGAGATACGCAGTATTTT. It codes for CASSLTGDTQYF.

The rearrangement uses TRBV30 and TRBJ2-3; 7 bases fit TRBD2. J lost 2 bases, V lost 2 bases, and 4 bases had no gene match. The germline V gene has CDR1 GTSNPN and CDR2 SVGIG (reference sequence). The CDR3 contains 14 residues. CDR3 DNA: TGTGCCTGGAGTCTAGCGGAACCCACAGATACGCAGTATTTT. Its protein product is CAWSLAEPTDTQYF.

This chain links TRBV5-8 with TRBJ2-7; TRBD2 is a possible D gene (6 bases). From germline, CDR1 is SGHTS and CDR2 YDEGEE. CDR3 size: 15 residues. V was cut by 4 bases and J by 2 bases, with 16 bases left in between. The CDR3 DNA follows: TGTGCCAGCAGCGGGAGGCAGGAATTTCCCTACGAGCAGTACTTC. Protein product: CASSGRQEFPYEQYF. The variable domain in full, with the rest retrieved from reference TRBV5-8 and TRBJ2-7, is EAGVTQSPTHLIKTRGQQATLRCSPISGHTSVYWYQQALGLGLQFLLWYDEGEERNRGNFPPRFSGRQFPNYSSELNVNALELEDSALYLCASSGRQEFPYEQYFGPGTRLTVT.

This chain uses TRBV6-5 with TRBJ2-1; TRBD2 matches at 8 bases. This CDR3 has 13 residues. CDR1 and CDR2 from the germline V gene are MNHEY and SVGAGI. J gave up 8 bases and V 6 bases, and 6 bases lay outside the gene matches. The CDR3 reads CASSQAGVYEQFF. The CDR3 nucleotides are TGTGCCAGCAGCCAAGCGGGAGTATATGAGCAGTTCTTC.